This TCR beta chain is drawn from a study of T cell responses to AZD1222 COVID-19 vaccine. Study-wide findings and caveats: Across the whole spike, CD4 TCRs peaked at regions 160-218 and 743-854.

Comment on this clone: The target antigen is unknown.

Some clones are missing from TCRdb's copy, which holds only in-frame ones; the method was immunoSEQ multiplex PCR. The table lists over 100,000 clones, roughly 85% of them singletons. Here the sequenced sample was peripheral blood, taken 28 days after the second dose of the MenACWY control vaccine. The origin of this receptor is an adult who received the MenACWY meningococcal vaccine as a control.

The CDR3: CAWSRDRANSPLHF. In DNA form, the CDR3 reads TGTGCCTGGAGCCGGGACAGGGCTAATTCACCCCTCCACTTT. This chain uses TRBV30 with TRBJ1-6; TRBD1 aligns across 9 bases. CDR1 is GTSNPN and CDR2 is SVGIG in the germline V gene (reference sequence). The V and J ends lost 3 bases and 6 bases, in that order; junction bases with no gene match: 3. The CDR3 is 14 amino acids.